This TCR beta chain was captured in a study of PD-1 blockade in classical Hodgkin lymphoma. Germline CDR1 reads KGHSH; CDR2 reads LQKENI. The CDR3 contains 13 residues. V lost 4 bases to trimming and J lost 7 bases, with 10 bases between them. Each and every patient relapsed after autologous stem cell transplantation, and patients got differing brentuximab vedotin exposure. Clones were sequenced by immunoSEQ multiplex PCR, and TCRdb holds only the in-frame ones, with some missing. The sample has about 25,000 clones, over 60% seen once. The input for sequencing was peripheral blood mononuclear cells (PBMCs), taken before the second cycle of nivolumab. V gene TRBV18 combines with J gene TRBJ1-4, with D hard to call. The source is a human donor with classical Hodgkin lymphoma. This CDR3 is CASSRETAEKLFF. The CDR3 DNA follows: TGTGCCAGCTCACGGGAGACGGCTGAAAAACTGTTTTTT.